The sequence of this T cell receptor beta chain was determined in a study of blood T cell repertoires in COVID-19. Turning to the study itself: Collection of acute and convalescent COVID-19 samples took place in the United States, Italy and Spain.

V dropped 1 base and J dropped 7 bases, with 4 bases sitting between them. The CDR3 loop spans 10 amino acids. CDR1 DFQATT and CDR2 SNEGSKA come from the germline V gene (reference sequence). Libraries were prepared by immunoSEQ multiplex PCR; TCRdb keeps only in-frame clonotypes and omits some of them. The data show approximately 50,000 clones, with roughly 85% seen just once and 2.5% to 3% held by the top ten. Material for sequencing was peripheral blood. The sequence came from an elderly woman with acute or convalescent COVID-19. V is TRBV20-1 and J is TRBJ2-5; D remains ambiguous. The CDR3 region has the DNA TGCAGTGCTAGAGCCGGGACCCAGTACTTC. Residues: CSARAGTQYF.